Below, 32 T cell receptor beta chains from the same sample are listed, as sequenced in a study of T cell clonality in common variable immunodeficiency. TCRdb's copy holds only in-frame clones and misses some; the assay was immunoSEQ multiplex PCR. This sample comprises 80,000 or so clones, none seen once only. Sequenced sample: peripheral blood mononuclear cells. Receptors originate from a person aged 18 to 70 in good health.

This clone was counted at least ten times. Sequencing ends 3 residues short of the CDR3 end; the germline J gene provides the rest. The rearrangement joins TRBV7-2 to TRBJ2-7, with 7 bases lining up with TRBD1. This CDR3 comprises 15 residues. From germline, CDR1 is SGHTA and CDR2 FQGNSA. The ends lost 0 bases at V and 2 bases at J; junction bases unmatched: 4. The covered CDR3 bases are TGTGCCAGCAGCTTAGCCGGGACAGACCCCTACGAG. The encoded protein is CASSLAGTDPYE. Given in full, the CDR3 is CASSLAGTDPYEQYF.

At least ten counts were recorded for this clone. The read falls 3 residues short of the CDR3 end, and the missing part is taken from the germline J gene. V gene TRBV6-2 or TRBV6-3 combines with J gene TRBJ2-6; TRBD1 aligns across 7 bases. CDR1 and CDR2 from the germline V gene are MNHEY and SVGEGT. The V and J ends lost 4 bases and 2 bases, in that order; junction bases with no gene match: 8. The CDR3 is 17 amino acids. CDR3: CASSSSTGLAGANVLTF. CDR3 DNA, as far as it was read: TGTGCCAGCAGTTCCTCGACAGGGCTAGCTGGGGCCAACGTC.

This clone was seen many times. The missing CDR3 end, 3 residues past where the read stops, is filled in from the germline J gene. This chain joins TRBV7-8 and TRBJ2-1, with 11 positions matching TRBD2. The V gene end was trimmed by 5 bases and the J gene end by 1 base; junction bases not matched to a gene: 10. The germline gives CDR1 SGHVS, CDR2 FQNEAQ. This CDR3 contains 18 residues. The CDR3 reads CASSLSELAGVSYNEQFF. The DNA read from the CDR3 is TGTGCCAGCAGCCTTAGTGAACTAGCGGGAGTATCCTACAATGAG.

This clone appeared many times. Sequencing ends 3 residues short of the CDR3 end; the germline J gene provides the rest. The gene calls are TRBV6-2 or TRBV6-3 and TRBJ2-2; D is unresolved. Germline V CDR1 and CDR2: MNHEY, SVGEGT. The CDR3 loop spans 12 amino acids. V was trimmed by 2 bases and J by 6 bases, leaving 4 bases between them. The covered CDR3 bases are TGTGCCAGCAGTTACCAGGCCGGGGAG. Translation gives CASSYQAGE. From start to end, the CDR3 is CASSYQAGELFF.

This clone showed up many times. The CDR3 is cut off 3 residues early in the read; its end comes from the germline J gene. The chain is built from TRBV7-9 and TRBJ1-4, with TRBD1 identical over 8 bases. Trimming took 5 bases from V and 5 from J; bases not matched to a gene: 7. Germline assignment: CDR1 SEHNR and CDR2 FQNEAQ (reference sequence). The CDR3 runs to 15 residues. The part of the CDR3 DNA that was read is TGTGCCAGCAGCCCCCGACAGGGGACGAATGAAAAA. It specifies CASSPRQGTNEK. The entire CDR3 protein is CASSPRQGTNEKLFF.

This clone was seen repeatedly, ten times or more. The read comes to an end 3 residues before the CDR3 does, leaving the germline J gene to fill in the end. This chain links TRBV7-9 with TRBJ1-5, with a tentative D call TRBD1 (5 bases). Trimming cost V 2 bases and J 5 bases, with 10 bases left between them. This CDR3 has 14 residues. The germline V gene has CDR1 SEHNR and CDR2 FQNEAQ (reference sequence). The CDR3: CASSLTRADQPQHF. CDR3 bases read: TGTGCCAGCAGCTTAACCAGGGCAGATCAGCCC.

Many counts were recorded for this clone. With the read ending 3 residues before the CDR3 end, the germline J gene is used to fill in that end. V is TRBV5-1 and J is TRBJ2-3; 11 bases are a match to TRBD2. Germline V gene sequence: CDR1 SGHRS, CDR2 YFSETQ. This CDR3 comprises 17 residues. After removal of 0 bases from V and 5 bases from J, the junction contained 8 bases not matched to a gene. Incomplete CDR3 DNA: TGCGCCAGCAGCTTGGAAGTAGTAGCGGGAGGGATAGATACG. This codes for CASSLEVVAGGIDT. The full CDR3 protein reads CASSLEVVAGGIDTQYF.

This clone was counted ten times or more. The read gets to within 3 residues of the CDR3 end, and the germline J gene fills in the rest. This rearrangement joins TRBV5-4 to TRBJ2-1; D unresolved. V was trimmed by 2 bases and J by 4 bases, leaving 10 bases between them. This CDR3 has 14 residues. CDR1 is SGHNT, CDR2 YYREEE, per germline (reference sequence). The CDR3 reads CASSLRYDYNEQFF. CDR3 DNA (partial): TGTGCCAGCAGCTTAAGGTATGATTACAATGAG.

This clone was detected many times. The missing CDR3 end, 3 residues past where the read stops, is filled in from the germline J gene. The chain links TRBV7-2 to TRBJ1-1; D gene uncertain. This CDR3 has 13 amino acids. The germline gives CDR1 SGHTA, CDR2 FQGNSA. V lost 7 bases, J lost 4 bases, and 13 bases lay in between. The CDR3 region is CASNLMVATEAFF. The sequenced CDR3 bases are TGTGCCAGCAACCTAATGGTCGCCACTGAA.

There are many counts of this clone. The observed sequence ends 3 residues before the CDR3 terminus, with the missing tail filled in from the germline J gene. The chain employs TRBV19 and TRBJ1-5; D gene ambiguous. V lost 5 bases and J lost 0, with 8 bases in between. The germline CDR1 and CDR2 sequences are LNHDA and SQIVND (reference sequence). This CDR3 spans 14 amino acids. The CDR3 DNA, read in part, is TGTGCCAGTAGTCTTGACAATAGCAATCAGCCC. As protein: CASSLDNSNQP. The complete CDR3 protein is CASSLDNSNQPQHF.

This clone was detected many times. Sequence at one end of the junction differs from germline and may be a read error. The read terminates 3 residues before the CDR3 end, so the remaining end is supplied by the germline J gene. The sample holds other DNA sequences that translate to the same CDR3. J is TRBJ2-3 and V is TRBV19, with 7 positions matching TRBD1. Germline values: CDR1 LNHDA, CDR2 SQIVND (reference sequence). This CDR3 contains 14 residues. CDR3: CASSTRQGTDTQYF. Incomplete CDR3 DNA: TGTGCCAGTAGTACCCGACAGGGCACGGATACG.

This clone was observed a few times. Read data end 3 residues before the CDR3 end; the end is taken from the germline J gene. V gene TRBV14 combines with J gene TRBJ2-5; D unresolved. This CDR3 region has 17 residues. Trimming stripped 4 bases from V and 1 base from J, with 19 bases between. Germline V gene sequence: CDR1 SGHDN, CDR2 FVKESK. CDR3 residues: CASSPLIFPRTQETQYF. The CDR3 bases that were read are TGTGCCAGCAGCCCTCTAATCTTCCCGCGCACCCAAGAGACC.

This clone was observed at least ten times. Read sequence stops 3 residues before the CDR3 end, and the germline J gene provides the missing end. The chain links TRBV29-1 to TRBJ2-1, with D maybe TRBD1 (6 bases). This CDR3 is built from 12 residues. Per the germline V gene, CDR1 is SQVTM and CDR2 is ANQGSEA. V was shortened by 7 bases and J by 7 bases, with 14 bases between the two germline ends. CDR3 bases read: TGCAGCGGCTTTAGGGGGAGTAATGAG. It translates to CSGFRGSNE. The full CDR3 protein reads CSGFRGSNEQFF.

This clone was observed many times. The observed sequence ends 3 residues before the CDR3 terminus, with the missing tail filled in from the germline J gene. This rearrangement joins TRBV20-1 to TRBJ2-1, with D possibly TRBD1 on 6 matching bases. CDR3 length: 13 amino acids. The germline CDR1 and CDR2 sequences are DFQATT and SNEGSKA (reference sequence). The germline V and J ends were trimmed by 6 bases and 8 bases, with 17 bases remaining between them. The CDR3 DNA, read in part, is TGCAGTGCCGAACACGGTGGGGGCGATGAG. This translates into CSAEHGGGDE. The full CDR3 is CSAEHGGGDEQFF.

This clone was seen at least ten times. The read ends 3 residues shy of where the CDR3 ends; the end is completed using the germline J gene. This rearrangement joins TRBV20-1 to TRBJ2-3, with D unclear. This CDR3 spans 12 amino acids. Germline CDR1 and CDR2: DFQATT and SNEGSKA (reference sequence). With 2 bases removed from V and 8 bases from J, the gap between germline ends came to 11 bases. The CDR3 region is CSARHSLGTQYF. The part of the CDR3 DNA that was read is TGCAGTGCTAGACACTCCCTCGGTACG.

At least ten counts were recorded for this clone. The observed sequence ends 3 residues before the CDR3 terminus, with the missing tail filled in from the germline J gene. This sequence joins TRBV7-9 and TRBJ2-1; 9 bases line up with TRBD2. Germline CDR1 reads SEHNR; CDR2 reads FQNEAQ (reference sequence). This CDR3 contains 15 residues. The V and J ends lost 1 base and 8 bases, in that order; junction bases with no gene match: 6. CDR3 DNA, as far as it was read: TGTGCCAGCAGCTTAGGAGCGGGAGGCTCCCATGAG. This sequence encodes CASSLGAGGSHE. The complete CDR3 sequence is CASSLGAGGSHEQFF.

This clone has a count of ten or more. The read comes to an end 3 residues before the CDR3 does, leaving the germline J gene to fill in the end. The chain combines TRBV20-1 with TRBJ2-3; possibly TRBD1 for D (5 bases). The ends were cut back, 0 bases at V and 5 bases at J, with 12 bases in the middle. Germline loops: CDR1 DFQATT, CDR2 SNEGSKA (reference sequence). The CDR3 runs 14 residues. CDR3 bases read: TGCAGTGCTAGAGATGCTAGGACACGAGATACG. Translating it yields CSARDARTRDT. The whole CDR3 protein is CSARDARTRDTQYF.

This clone was picked up many times. The read stops 3 residues short of the end of the CDR3; the missing end is completed from the germline J gene. The V gene is TRBV4-1, the J gene TRBJ2-7; 8 nucleotides align to TRBD2. The CDR3 sequence is 15 residues long. Germline CDR1 reads MGHRA; CDR2 reads YSYEKL. V lost 3 bases, J lost 2 bases, and 6 bases stayed unmatched. CDR3 sequence reads: CASSHGLAGTYEQYF. Incomplete CDR3 DNA: TGCGCCAGCAGCCACGGACTAGCTGGGACCTACGAG.

This clone was picked up a small number of times. Being one base from a much bigger clone, this may be a read error. The CDR3 end is not reached by the read, which stops 3 residues before it; the germline J gene fills it in. Additional DNA sequences in this sample encode the identical CDR3. The rearrangement links TRBV13 to TRBJ1-2; no definite D call. The V gene's germline CDR1 is PRHDT and CDR2 FYEKMQ (reference sequence). V lost 4 bases and J lost 5, with 11 bases in between. This CDR3 is built from 13 residues. The CDR3 DNA, read in part, is TGTGCCAGCAGCTCTACGACTGAGTATGGC. Amino acids: CASSSTTEYG. The complete CDR3 sequence is CASSSTTEYGYTF. The full variable domain, rest sourced from reference TRBV13 and TRBJ1-2, is AAGVIQSPRHLIKEKRETATLKCYPIPRHDTVYWYQQGPGQDPQFLISFYEKMQSDKGSIPDRFSAQQFSDYHSELNMSSLELGDSALYFCASSSTTEYGYTFGSGTRLTVV.

This clone was counted many times. The sequenced CDR3 bases are TGTGCCAGCAGCGTAGCCGACAGGGACTACGAG. It translates to CASSVADRDYE. The complete CDR3 reads CASSVADRDYEQYF. The rearrangement uses TRBV9 and TRBJ2-7, with 7 bases identical to TRBD1. The read ends 3 residues before the CDR3 terminus; that terminus is restored from the germline J gene. V lost 0 bases, J lost 3 bases, and 3 bases stayed unmatched. CDR1 is SGDLS, CDR2 YYNGEE, per germline. CDR3 length equals 14 residues.

This clone was detected ten times or more. The read terminates 3 residues ahead of where the CDR3 ends, so the germline J gene completes it. The chain recombines TRBV28 with TRBJ1-4; possibly TRBD1 for D (5 bases). This CDR3 region has 15 residues. Per the germline V gene, CDR1 is MDHEN and CDR2 is SYDVKM. V lost 3 bases, J lost 3 bases, and 11 bases lay in between. CDR3 sequence: CASSLAGQPNEKLFF. The part of the CDR3 DNA that was read is TGTGCCAGCAGTTTGGCGGGGCAGCCTAATGAAAAA.

This clone was counted at least ten times. The sequence runs out 3 residues before the end of the CDR3; the remainder is reconstructed from the germline J gene. The chain carries TRBV19 and TRBJ1-4, with D unclear. CDR3 length equals 15 residues. V lost 4 bases and J 5 bases, leaving 14 bases between the germline ends. Germline V gene data show CDR1 as LNHDA and CDR2 as SQIVND (reference sequence). The sequenced CDR3 bases are TGTGCCAGTAGTAACTTCCGGCGGATCAATGAAAAA. It is translated as CASSNFRRINEK. The entire CDR3 is CASSNFRRINEKLFF.

This clone was seen at least ten times. Read data end 3 residues before the CDR3 end; the end is taken from the germline J gene. The chain is built from TRBV19 and TRBJ2-7; 9 nucleotides align to TRBD2. The germline CDR1 and CDR2 sequences are LNHDA and SQIVND (reference sequence). The CDR3 spans 15 residues. Unmatched junction bases numbered 8, after V lost 3 bases and J lost 5 bases. Here the CDR3 reads CASSISAGGRDEQYF. Partial CDR3 DNA: TGTGCCAGTAGTATCTCTGCGGGAGGGAGGGACGAG.

This clone was recorded at least ten times. One end of the junction varies from germline; a read error may be responsible. With the read ending 3 residues before the CDR3 end, the germline J gene is used to fill in that end. This rearrangement joins TRBV4-2 to TRBJ2-7, with TRBD2 as a possible D gene (5 bases). There are 17 residues in the CDR3. Germline V gives CDR1 LGHNA, CDR2 YNFKEQ. CDR3 protein: CASSQDIGEGRSYEQYF. CDR3 DNA (partial): TGCGCCAGCAGCCAAGATATCGGTGAGGGTCGCTCCTACGAG.

The table lists this clone with many counts. The CDR3 end lies 3 residues beyond the end of the read and is filled in from the germline J gene. V and J are TRBV12-3 or TRBV12-4 and TRBJ1-1, with D possibly TRBD1 on 5 matching bases. This CDR3 is built from 13 residues. The CDR3 bases that were read are TGTGCCAGCAGTTCCCAGGGCCTCGGGGAA. It translates to CASSSQGLGE. The entire CDR3 is CASSSQGLGEAFF.

This clone was observed at least ten times. The observed sequence ends 3 residues before the CDR3 terminus, with the missing tail filled in from the germline J gene. This chain links TRBV20-1 with TRBJ2-1, with TRBD2 matching over 7 bases. The CDR3 loop spans 16 amino acids. Germline-derived CDR1 and CDR2 are DFQATT and SNEGSKA (reference sequence). V gave up 2 bases and J gave up 5 bases; unmatched junction bases: 12. The CDR3 bases that were read are TGCAGTGCTAGATGGCCGGCGGGAGTCAGCCACAATGAG. It yields the protein CSARWPAGVSHNE. The entire CDR3 sequence reads CSARWPAGVSHNEQFF.

This clone was counted ten times or more. The CDR3 is cut off 3 residues early in the read; its end comes from the germline J gene. The chain joins TRBV5-1 to TRBJ2-2, with TRBD2 matching 7 bases. Trimming at V came to 0 bases and at J to 5 bases, leaving 7 bases not matched to a gene. Germline V gene data show CDR1 as SGHRS and CDR2 as YFSETQ. The length of the CDR3 is 16 residues. The CDR3 protein is CASSLGASGTTGELFF. CDR3 DNA, as far as it was read: TGCGCCAGCAGCTTGGGCGCTAGCGGTACAACCGGGGAG.

On this clone: The sequence runs out 3 residues before the end of the CDR3; the remainder is reconstructed from the germline J gene. This chain uses TRBV7-9 with TRBJ2-1, with D unclear. Germline V gene lookup returns CDR1 SEHNR and CDR2 FQNEAQ (reference sequence). Trimming pared 2 bases from V and 8 bases from J, leaving 13 bases between. This CDR3 is built from 14 residues. CDR3 bases read: TGTGCCAGCAGCTTAAGGATGGGCCCAGATGAG. Protein product: CASSLRMGPDE. The whole CDR3 protein is CASSLRMGPDEQFF.

This clone has ten or more counts. The read halts 3 residues ahead of the CDR3 end, with the missing end drawn from the germline J gene. The gene calls are TRBV19 and TRBJ1-1; 9 nucleotides align to TRBD1. The germline gives CDR1 LNHDA, CDR2 SQIVND (reference sequence). Losses at the gene ends were 6 bases for V and 4 bases for J; bases not matched to a gene: 6. The CDR3 has 14 residues. CDR3 sequence reads: CASRTGGGITEAFF. The CDR3 DNA, read in part, is TGTGCCAGTAGGACAGGGGGAGGTATCACTGAA.

There are many counts of this clone. The read comes to an end 3 residues before the CDR3 does, leaving the germline J gene to fill in the end. The chain is built from TRBV7-2 and TRBJ2-7, with TRBD1 matching over 7 bases. Unmatched junction bases numbered 1, after V lost 6 bases and J lost 2 bases. The CDR3 is 12 residues long. Per germline, CDR1 SGHTA and CDR2 FQGNSA. The CDR3 DNA, read in part, is TGTGCCAGCAGTGGACAGGCCTACGAG. Protein sequence: CASSGQAYE. The entire CDR3 protein reads CASSGQAYEQYF.

Ten or more counts support this clone. The read is 3 residues too short to cover the CDR3 end, so that end is filled in from the germline J gene. The chain links TRBV12-5 to TRBJ2-7, with 13 nucleotides matching TRBD2. The ends lost 5 bases at V and 6 bases at J; junction bases unmatched: 4. This CDR3 region has 14 residues. Looked up from germline, CDR1 is LGHNT and CDR2 is FRNRAP. CDR3 region: CASGGGLAGLEQYF. The covered CDR3 bases are TGTGCTAGTGGTGGGGGACTAGCGGGACTCGAG.

This clone was detected ten times or more. The read comes to an end 3 residues before the CDR3 does, leaving the germline J gene to fill in the end. The chain combines TRBV18 with TRBJ2-7; the match to TRBD2 covers 7 bases. The CDR3 is made up of 17 amino acids. CDR1 is KGHSH and CDR2 is LQKENI in the germline V gene. V trimming: 8 bases; J trimming: 2 bases; junction bases outside the gene matches: 18. CDR3 residues: CASAHSKVTRGTYEQYF. CDR3 DNA (partial): TGTGCCAGCGCTCACTCTAAGGTAACGCGGGGGACCTACGAG.